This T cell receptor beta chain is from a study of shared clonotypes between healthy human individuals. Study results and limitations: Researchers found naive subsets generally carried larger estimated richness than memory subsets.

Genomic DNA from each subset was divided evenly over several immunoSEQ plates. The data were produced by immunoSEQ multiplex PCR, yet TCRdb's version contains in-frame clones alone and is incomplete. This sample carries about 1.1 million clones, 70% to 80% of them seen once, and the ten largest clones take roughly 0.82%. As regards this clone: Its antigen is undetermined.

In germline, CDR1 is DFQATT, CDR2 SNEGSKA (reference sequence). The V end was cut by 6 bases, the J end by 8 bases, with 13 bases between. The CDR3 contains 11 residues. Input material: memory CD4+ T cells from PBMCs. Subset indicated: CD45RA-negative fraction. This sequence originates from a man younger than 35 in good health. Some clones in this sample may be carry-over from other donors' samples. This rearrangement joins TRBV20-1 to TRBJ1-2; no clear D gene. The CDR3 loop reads CSARDPTGYTF. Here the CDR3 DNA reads TGCAGTGCCCGCGACCCGACAGGCTACACCTTC.